This section outlines one TCR beta chain sequence together with its context. Germline lookup yields CDR1 MDHEN and CDR2 SYDVKM. This CDR3 has 14 amino acids. Trimming stripped 7 bases from V and 6 bases from J, with 19 bases between. The sample is drawn from a study of OX40 agonist ivuxolimab in advanced cancers. In the study overall: Given to patients was ivuxolimab, an agonistic anti-OX40 (CD134) antibody. Melanoma, hepatocellular carcinoma, head and neck or renal cell cancer occurred in dose-escalation patients.

Repertoires were generated with immunoSEQ multiplex PCR, while TCRdb's copy carries only in-frame clones and drops some. The sample yields 80,000 to 100,000 clones, roughly 95% seen once. The chain is built from TRBV28 and TRBJ2-7; D unclear. The material was CD4+ or CD8+ T cells sorted from blood, obtained in a trial of the OX40 agonist ivuxolimab. The sequence derives from an adult with an advanced solid tumor such as melanoma, head and neck, liver or kidney cancer. The CDR3 nucleotides read TGTGCCAGCACCCTCGGAAGGGATGGTTTCGAGCAGTACTTC. Translated, it gives CASTLGRDGFEQYF.